What follows describes a single T cell receptor beta chain. The antigen is not known. Produced via immunoSEQ multiplex PCR; TCRdb's table is partial and in-frame only. The data hold under 90,000 clones, with approximately 89% observed a single time. These data originate in a study of OX40 agonist ivuxolimab in advanced cancers. In the study overall: The patients got ivuxolimab, which is an agonistic anti-OX40 (CD134) antibody. Study-wide findings and caveats: Partial responders at 0.1-3.0 mg/kg showed near-lowest clonal expansion. Part of the nonresponder group also had normalized T-cell clonal expansion that was low. At 0.1 to 3.0 mg/kg and by week 6, clonal expansion occurred in CD4+ and CD8+ blood T cells.

The junction had 5 bases not matched to a gene; V was cut back by 6 bases and J by 4 bases. The CDR3 has 14 residues. The germline V gene encodes CDR1 SNHLY and CDR2 FYNNEI. V gene TRBV2 combines with J gene TRBJ1-2; 10 positions agree with TRBD1. This TCR was recovered from an adult with an advanced solid tumor such as melanoma, head and neck, liver or kidney cancer. The input for sequencing was CD4+ or CD8+ T cells sorted from blood, taken in a trial of the OX40 agonist ivuxolimab. In DNA, the CDR3 is TGTGCCAGCAGCGGACAGGGGGAAAGCTATGGCTACACCTTC. Amino acid sequence: CASSGQGESYGYTF.